This record concerns one T cell receptor beta chain sequence. Using immunoSEQ multiplex PCR, the repertoire was profiled, and TCRdb retains in-frame clones only, with some absent. The sample comprises tens of thousands of clones, 75% to 90% of which are singletons, and 5.5% to 8% rests with the top ten. This record belongs to a study of OX40 agonist ivuxolimab in advanced cancers. The CDR3 spans 13 residues. Trimming took 0 bases from V and 11 from J, leaving 13 bases between them. Sequenced material: CD4+ or CD8+ T cells sorted from blood, taken in a trial of the OX40 agonist ivuxolimab. The clonotype was recovered from an adult with an advanced solid tumor such as melanoma, head and neck, liver or kidney cancer. This chain uses TRBV23-1 with TRBJ1-1; D call uncertain. TRBV23-1 is noted as an ORF with a role that remains uncertain. For the CDR3, the DNA is TGCGCCAGCAGTCAATCGAATTCAGATGCGGCTTTCTTT. Its protein product is CASSQSNSDAAFF.